The 30 T cell receptor beta chains given below trace back to one sample, sequenced in a study of cytomegalovirus exposure and HLA in healthy donors. It was with 60 Vbeta and 13 Jbeta primers that the PCR ran. Here immunoSEQ multiplex PCR was the method, and the copy in TCRdb shows in-frame clones only, minus some. The profile covers about 100,000 clones, with more than 70% appearing a single time and roughly 20% taken by the ten largest. The sample was PBMCs. All receptors derive from a woman in her sixties or seventies in good health and CMV-seropositive.

The chain is built from TRBV30 and TRBJ2-3; TRBD2 agrees at 9 bases. V lost 0 bases to trimming and J lost 1 base; unmatched junction nucleotides: 5. From germline, CDR1 is GTSNPN and CDR2 SVGIG (reference sequence). This CDR3 has 16 amino acids. In DNA, the CDR3 is TGTGCCTGGAGTGTCGGACTAGCGCGGGGCACAGATACGCAGTATTTT. Translated, it gives CAWSVGLARGTDTQYF.

CDR3 DNA sequence: TGTGCCACCAGCAGAGTTGGGGTTTGGACTAGCGGGCATGATACGCAGTATTTT. It specifies CATSRVGVWTSGHDTQYF. The genes are TRBV15 and TRBJ2-3; TRBD2 aligns across 11 bases. From germline, CDR1 is LNHNV and CDR2 YYDKDF (reference sequence). This CDR3 is built from 18 residues. Trimming cost V 1 base and J 6 bases; bases outside gene matches: 12.

The chain combines TRBV4-1 with TRBJ2-7; TRBD1 agrees at 11 bases. The CDR3 contains 13 residues. Germline trimming cut 4 bases from V and 7 bases from J; bases unmatched to any gene: 3. CDR1 MGHRA and CDR2 YSYEKL come from the germline V gene. The CDR3 coding sequence is TGCGCCAGCAGCCGGGACAGGGGGAATGAGCAGTACTTC. This gives the protein CASSRDRGNEQYF.

V is TRBV12-5 and J is TRBJ2-1; TRBD2 matches 8 bases. The CDR3 has 17 residues. Germline CDR1 LGHNT, CDR2 FRNRAP. V dropped 6 bases and J dropped 6; count of bases not matched to a gene: 16. The CDR3 DNA reads as TGTGCTAGTGGCAGCTGGGGAGCGGGAGTGGTTTCCAATGAGCAGTTCTTC. It encodes CASGSWGAGVVSNEQFF.

The chain uses TRBV5-6 and TRBJ1-5; D is perhaps TRBD1 (6 bases). In germline, CDR1 is SGHDT, CDR2 YYEEEE. The V end lost 0 bases, the J end lost 5 bases, and 12 bases lay between the germline ends. This CDR3 spans 15 amino acids. The CDR3 DNA reads as TGTGCCAGCAGCTTGGCCGGACAGTACCATCAGCCCCAGCATTTT. This encodes CASSLAGQYHQPQHF.

The chain employs TRBV28 and TRBJ2-5; D uncertain. There are 15 residues in the CDR3. Germline CDR1 MDHEN, CDR2 SYDVKM. The V end lost 2 bases, the J end lost 5 bases, and 15 bases lay between the germline ends. CDR3 protein: CASSLRYGIGETQYF. In DNA, the CDR3 is TGTGCCAGCAGTTTAAGGTACGGCATCGGGGAGACCCAGTACTTC.

The chain links TRBV5-1 to TRBJ1-4; TRBD1 agrees at 10 bases. V shed 0 bases, J shed 8 bases, and the junction held 4 bases outside the gene matches. CDR3 length: 15 residues. From germline, CDR1 is SGHRS and CDR2 YFSETQ. This CDR3 reads CASSLGQGASEKLFF. CDR3 DNA sequence: TGCGCCAGCAGCTTGGGACAGGGGGCTAGCGAAAAACTGTTTTTT. Supplemented by reference TRBV5-1 and TRBJ1-4, the full variable domain reads KAGVTQTPRYLIKTRGQQVTLSCSPISGHRSVSWYQQTPGQGLQFLFEYFSETQRNKGNFPGRFSGRQFSNSRSEMNVSTLELGDSALYLCASSLGQGASEKLFFGSGTQLSVL.

The chain carries TRBV6-6 and TRBJ2-7; TRBD2 matches 15 bases. This CDR3 region has 15 residues. In germline, CDR1 is MNHNY, CDR2 SVGAGI (reference sequence). Trimming removed 4 bases from V and 6 bases from J; junction bases left unmatched: 4. The CDR3 DNA reads TGTGCCAGCAGTTTGGGACTAGCGGGAGGTCGCGAGCAGTACTTC. This gives the protein CASSLGLAGGREQYF.

The chain joins TRBV7-3 to TRBJ2-2; 8 bases match TRBD1. Germline lookup yields CDR1 SGHTA and CDR2 FQGTGA. CDR3 length equals 12 residues. The trim removed 5 bases at V and 13 bases at J, leaving 6 bases unmatched. CDR3 in amino acids: CASSPDRGTLFF. CDR3 coding DNA: TGTGCCAGCAGCCCCGACAGGGGTACGCTGTTTTTT.

This clone was counted only a few times. The V and J genes are TRBV5-6 and TRBJ2-7; 10 bases are a match to TRBD1. This CDR3 has 15 amino acids. V dropped 5 bases and J dropped 3; count of bases not matched to a gene: 8. Per germline, CDR1 SGHDT and CDR2 YYEEEE. Here the CDR3 reads CASRRRTGGIYEQYF. Written as DNA, the CDR3 is TGTGCCAGCAGACGGAGGACAGGGGGGATCTACGAGCAGTACTTC.

V usage is TRBV5-1 and J usage is TRBJ1-4; 9 bases fit TRBD1. Germline V gives CDR1 SGHRS, CDR2 YFSETQ. The V gene end was trimmed by 0 bases and the J gene end by 5 bases; junction bases not matched to a gene: 2. This CDR3 is built from 15 residues. CDR3 nucleotide sequence: TGCGCCAGCAGCTTGGCCGGGACAGGGAATGAAAAACTGTTTTTT. This gives the protein CASSLAGTGNEKLFF.

The chain has TRBV11-2 and TRBJ1-1; 8 nucleotides agree with TRBD1. Germline lookup yields CDR1 SGHAT and CDR2 FQNNGV. This CDR3 contains 14 residues. J was trimmed by 4 bases and V by 4 bases; bases with no gene match: 5. The CDR3 region has the DNA TGTGCCAGCAGCTCACACAGGGGGTCCACTGAAGCTTTCTTT. As protein: CASSSHRGSTEAFF. The whole variable domain, filled in from reference TRBV11-2 and TRBJ1-1, reads EAGVAQSPRYKIIEKRQSVAFWCNPISGHATLYWYQQILGQGPKLLIQFQNNGVVDDSQLPKDRFSAERLKGVDSTLKIQPAKLEDSAVYLCASSSHRGSTEAFFGQGTRLTVV.

This clone has only a few counts. The CDR3 loop is CASSPQETYNEQFF. In nucleotides, the CDR3 is TGTGCCAGCAGTCCGCAGGAAACCTACAATGAGCAGTTCTTC. The gene calls are TRBV7-3 and TRBJ2-1; D is unclear. CDR3 length equals 14 residues. V lost 6 bases to trimming and J lost 2 bases, with 11 bases between them. The germline gives CDR1 SGHTA, CDR2 FQGTGA. The whole variable domain, filled in from reference TRBV7-3 and TRBJ2-1, reads GAGVSQTPSNKVTEKGKYVELRCDPISGHTALYWYRQSLGQGPEFLIYFQGTGAADDSGLPNDRFFAVRPEGSVSTLKIQRTERGDSAVYLCASSPQETYNEQFFGPGTRLTVL.

The V and J genes are TRBV27 and TRBJ2-5, with 7 bases identical to TRBD2. The CDR3 extends over 20 amino acids. Trimming removed 7 bases from V and 2 bases from J; junction bases left unmatched: 25. CDR1 MNHEY and CDR2 SMNVEV come from the germline V gene (reference sequence). The CDR3 sequence: CASTPQSVREERTGQETQYF. The CDR3 bases are TGTGCCAGCACCCCCCAATCGGTCCGGGAGGAACGTACGGGGCAAGAGACCCAGTACTTC.

The chain employs TRBV15 and TRBJ2-3, with 11 nucleotides matching TRBD2. This CDR3 region has 15 residues. With 9 bases clipped from V and 5 bases from J, the junction kept 10 bases outside the gene matches. In germline, CDR1 is LNHNV, CDR2 YYDKDF (reference sequence). The CDR3 DNA sequence: TGTGCCACGAGAACTAGCGGGAGCGGTGTAGATACGCAGTATTTT. Its protein product is CATRTSGSGVDTQYF.

This clone was detected a few times. The chain is built from TRBV2 and TRBJ1-5, with a weak D call TRBD1 (5 bases). The CDR3 covers 14 residues. V dropped 6 bases and J dropped 2 bases, with 11 bases sitting between them. Germline V gives CDR1 SNHLY, CDR2 FYNNEI. The CDR3 DNA follows: TGTGCCAGCAGAAAAGGGGCGGGCAATCAGCCCCAGCATTTT. Residues: CASRKGAGNQPQHF.

The chain combines TRBV5-1 with TRBJ2-1, with TRBD1 matching 9 bases. Germline loops: CDR1 SGHRS, CDR2 YFSETQ. Trimming removed 4 bases from V and 8 bases from J; junction bases left unmatched: 7. The CDR3 extends over 14 amino acids. CDR3 nucleotide sequence: TGCGCCAGCAGCGATATACAGGGGGCCGATGAGCAGTTCTTC. This sequence encodes CASSDIQGADEQFF.

Turning to this clone: This sample includes further DNA sequences coding for the same CDR3. V and J are TRBV5-1 and TRBJ1-2; 8 bases fit TRBD1. V lost 0 bases, J lost 4 bases, and 2 bases stayed unmatched. There are 14 residues in the CDR3. The V gene's germline CDR1 is SGHRS and CDR2 YFSETQ. Here the CDR3 DNA reads TGCGCCAGCAGCTTGGGACAGGGGAGCTATGGCTACACCTTC. Amino acid sequence: CASSLGQGSYGYTF. Full variable domain (remainder filled in from reference TRBV5-1 and TRBJ1-2): KAGVTQTPRYLIKTRGQQVTLSCSPISGHRSVSWYQQTPGQGLQFLFEYFSETQRNKGNFPGRFSGRQFSNSRSEMNVSTLELGDSALYLCASSLGQGSYGYTFGSGTRLTVV.

The chain uses TRBV7-8 and TRBJ2-7, with 10 nucleotides matching TRBD2. The germline CDR1 and CDR2 sequences are SGHVS and FQNEAQ. CDR3 length: 18 residues. Unmatched junction bases numbered 16, after V lost 4 bases and J lost 4 bases. The CDR3 here is CASSSLRRAASGSYEQYF. The CDR3, as DNA: TGTGCCAGCAGCTCTCTCCGTAGGGCGGCTAGCGGGAGTTACGAGCAGTACTTC.

The chain links TRBV6-1 to TRBJ2-7; TRBD1 matches at 8 bases. V lost 8 bases to trimming and J lost 3 bases; unmatched junction nucleotides: 3. The CDR3 length is 12 residues. The germline CDR1 and CDR2 sequences are MNHNS and SASEGT. The CDR3 bases are TGTGCCAGCTGGGACAGGAACTACGAGCAGTACTTC. Amino acid sequence: CASWDRNYEQYF.

The CDR3 loop is CSAHRDYEQYF. The CDR3 region has the DNA TGCAGTGCCCATCGGGACTACGAGCAGTACTTC. This chain connects TRBV20-1 to TRBJ2-7; a weak D match, TRBD2 (5 bases). Germline CDR1 and CDR2: DFQATT and SNEGSKA (reference sequence). V gave up 6 bases and J gave up 3 bases, with 9 bases separating them. The CDR3 contains 11 residues.

This chain uses TRBV4-2 with TRBJ2-5; 11 positions match TRBD2. V lost 4 bases and J lost 5; bases outside the gene matches: 6. Per germline, CDR1 LGHNA and CDR2 YNFKEQ. This CDR3 comprises 15 residues. The DNA of the CDR3 is TGTGCCAGCAGCCTACTAGCGGGAGTAAGGGAGACCCAGTACTTC. It specifies CASSLLAGVRETQYF.

V is TRBV5-1 and J is TRBJ2-5; possible D gene TRBD2, 6 bases. The J call may be mistaken, given a closer DNA end match to TRBJ2-7. The CDR3 loop spans 13 amino acids. Germline lookup yields CDR1 SGHRS and CDR2 YFSETQ. The CDR3 DNA reads TGCGCCAGCAGCTTGGGGCGGGGAGGCGAGCAGTACTTC. Encoded protein: CASSLGRGGEQYF.

V gene TRBV19 combines with J gene TRBJ2-3, with D possibly being TRBD2 (6 bases). Germline lookup yields CDR1 LNHDA and CDR2 SQIVND (reference sequence). This CDR3 region has 16 residues. The V gene lost 6 bases and the J gene lost 0 bases, with 16 bases spanning the gap. In DNA, the CDR3 is TGTGCCAGTAGGTCGGGGGAAGGGACTAGCACAGATACGCAGTATTTT. Residues: CASRSGEGTSTDTQYF.

This clone was recorded once. The gene calls are TRBV7-9 and TRBJ1-2; 7 bases are a match to TRBD1. Trimming at V came to 3 bases and at J to 6 bases, leaving 13 bases not matched to a gene. CDR1 and CDR2 (germline): SEHNR, FQNEAQ (reference sequence). This CDR3 spans 16 amino acids. The CDR3 protein is CASSLGVTGRLNGYTF. DNA of the CDR3: TGTGCCAGCAGCTTGGGGGTGACAGGGAGGTTAAATGGCTACACCTTC.

The chain recombines TRBV5-4 with TRBJ1-2; TRBD1 matches at 10 bases. Germline CDR1 is SGHNT and CDR2 is YYREEE (reference sequence). Trimming removed 3 bases from V and 3 bases from J; junction bases left unmatched: 5. The CDR3 spans 15 residues. As DNA, the CDR3 is TGTGCCAGCAGCTCCCCCGGGACAGGGGACTATGGCTACACCTTC. It yields the protein CASSSPGTGDYGYTF.

The rearrangement links TRBV6-1 to TRBJ2-7; maybe TRBD1 (6 bases). This CDR3 comprises 15 residues. The germline gives CDR1 MNHNS, CDR2 SASEGT. V lost 2 bases, J lost 2 bases, and 13 bases lay in between. CDR3 protein: CASSEIQGGTYEQYF. As DNA, the CDR3 is TGTGCCAGCAGTGAAATACAGGGTGGCACCTACGAGCAGTACTTC.

The rearrangement links TRBV7-9 to TRBJ2-5; 10 positions match TRBD2. The CDR3 is 17 residues long. After removal of 5 bases from V and 1 base from J, the junction contained 10 bases not matched to a gene. CDR1 and CDR2 from the germline V gene are SEHNR and FQNEAQ (reference sequence). In DNA form, the CDR3 reads TGTGCCAGCAGCGATCTAAGCGGGAGGGCCTTCCAAGAGACCCAGTACTTC. This translates into CASSDLSGRAFQETQYF.

The chain has TRBV2 and TRBJ1-1; D call uncertain. The CDR3 consists of 14 residues. V was cut by 4 bases and J by 2 bases, with 11 bases left in between. In germline, CDR1 is SNHLY, CDR2 FYNNEI. CDR3 loop: CASSGLGLNTEAFF. CDR3 DNA sequence: TGTGCCAGCAGTGGCCTGGGCCTCAACACTGAAGCTTTCTTT. Full variable domain (missing parts from reference TRBV2 and TRBJ1-1): EPEVTQTPSHQVTQMGQEVILRCVPISNHLYFYWYRQILGQKVEFLVSFYNNEISEKSEIFDDQFSVERPDGSNFTLKIRSTKLEDSAMYFCASSGLGLNTEAFFGQGTRLTVV.

V and J are TRBV27 and TRBJ2-1; 8 bases match TRBD2. Trimming removed 4 bases from V and 8 bases from J; junction bases left unmatched: 13. There are 16 residues in the CDR3. CDR1 and CDR2 from the germline V gene are MNHEY and SMNVEV (reference sequence). The CDR3 spells CASSWRGSGIGHEQFF. The DNA of the CDR3 is TGTGCCAGCAGTTGGAGAGGTAGCGGGATAGGCCATGAGCAGTTCTTC.